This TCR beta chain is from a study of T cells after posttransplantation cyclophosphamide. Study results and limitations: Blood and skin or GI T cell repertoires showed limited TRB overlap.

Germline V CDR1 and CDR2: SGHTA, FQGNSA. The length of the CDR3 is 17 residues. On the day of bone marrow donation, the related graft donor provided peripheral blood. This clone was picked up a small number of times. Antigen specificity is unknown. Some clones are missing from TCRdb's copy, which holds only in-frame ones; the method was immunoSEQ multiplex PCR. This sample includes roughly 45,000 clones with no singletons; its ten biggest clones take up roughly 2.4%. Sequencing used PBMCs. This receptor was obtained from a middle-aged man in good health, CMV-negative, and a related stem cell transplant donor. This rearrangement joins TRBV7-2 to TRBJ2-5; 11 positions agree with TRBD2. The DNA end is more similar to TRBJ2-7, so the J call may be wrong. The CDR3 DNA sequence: TGTGCCAGCAGCTTTTTTCTTGGGACTAGCGGAACCTACGAGCAGTACTTC. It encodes CASSFFLGTSGTYEQYF.